The 3 T cell receptor beta chains in this list originate from one sample, sequenced in a study of blood T cell repertoires in COVID-19. The repertoire was sequenced with immunoSEQ multiplex PCR; TCRdb's copy has only in-frame clones and lacks some. The sample contains a few hundred thousand clones, around 80% of which appear only once. The sample taken for sequencing was peripheral blood. These receptors came from a woman aged 18-29 years with acute or convalescent COVID-19.

This chain links TRBV5-8 with TRBJ1-5; 8 bases agree with TRBD1. CDR1 SGHTS and CDR2 YDEGEE come from the germline V gene. The CDR3 contains 18 residues. The trim removed 3 bases at V and 2 bases at J, leaving 13 bases unmatched. CDR3 loop: CASSWGQDAAGRNQPQHF. The CDR3 DNA follows: TGTGCCAGCAGCTGGGGACAGGATGCTGCTGGTCGCAATCAGCCCCAGCATTTT.

As concerns this clone: This same CDR3 is encoded by further DNA sequences in the sample. The CDR3 nucleotides read TGCGCCAGCAGCTTGGTTCCAGGGGTAAATCAGCCCCAGCATTTT. The encoded protein is CASSLVPGVNQPQHF. This chain joins TRBV5-1 and TRBJ1-5; the D gene is possibly TRBD1 (6 bases). Germline CDR1 SGHRS, CDR2 YFSETQ. This CDR3 has 15 residues. Trimming took 0 bases from V and 4 from J, leaving 11 bases between them. Full variable domain (outside the CDR3, taken from reference TRBV5-1 and TRBJ1-5): KAGVTQTPRYLIKTRGQQVTLSCSPISGHRSVSWYQQTPGQGLQFLFEYFSETQRNKGNFPGRFSGRQFSNSRSEMNVSTLELGDSALYLCASSLVPGVNQPQHFGDGTRLSIL.

The CDR3 region has the DNA TGTGCCAGCAGTTCTCAGGGAGGGTCACCCCTCCACTTT. Protein product: CASSSQGGSPLHF. V is TRBV2 and J is TRBJ1-6; D might be TRBD1 (5 bases). Looked up from germline, CDR1 is SNHLY and CDR2 is FYNNEI. There are 13 residues in the CDR3. The ends were cut back, 5 bases at V and 10 bases at J, with 12 bases in the middle.